Each of the 23 T cell receptor beta chains below was sequenced from the same sample in a study of molecular identifiers for immune sequencing clone quantification. TCRdb reprocessed the PCR reads via MiXCR and lists one record per CDR3 protein. In the table there are about 60,000 distinct CDR3 sequences, about 17% of which are singletons. Sequencing was done on a sample of naive CD8+ T cells from blood, with Jurkat cell RNA spiked in. As to subset: FACS-sorted CD8+CD4-CCR7+CD45RA+ naive T cells. The receptors originated from a human donor in good health. Some libraries in this study had Jurkat cell RNA spiked in.

This clonotype showed up many times. The CDR3 reads CAWREAGINTQYF. The CDR3 DNA is TGTGCCTGGAGGGAAGCGGGGATAAATACGCAGTATTTT. The chain couples TRBV30 to TRBJ2-3; TRBD2 aligns across 7 bases. This CDR3 has 13 residues. Unmatched junction bases numbered 7, after V lost 3 bases and J lost 7 bases. CDR1 GTSNPN and CDR2 SVGIG come from the germline V gene (reference sequence). Drawing the rest from reference TRBV30 and TRBJ2-3, the complete variable domain is SQTIHQWPATLVQPVGSPLSLECTVEGTSNPNLYWYRQAAGRGLQLLFYSVGIGQISSEVPQNLSASRPQDRQFILSSKKLLLSDSGFYLCAWREAGINTQYFGPGTRLTVL.

This clonotype was seen many times. This sequence joins TRBV3-1 and TRBJ2-1; D not certain. The germline V gene has CDR1 LGHDT and CDR2 YNNKEL (reference sequence). This CDR3 contains 18 residues. The ends were cut back, 0 bases at V and 9 bases at J, with 24 bases in the middle. In DNA form, the CDR3 reads TGTGCCAGCAGCCAAGAATTTTATACTGCTTGGAGCGACGGTGAGCAGTTCTTC. Amino acids: CASSQEFYTAWSDGEQFF.

There are many counts of this clonotype. The chain links TRBV5-5 to TRBJ1-3; TRBD1 might be the D (5 bases). CDR3 length equals 15 residues. V lost 0 bases and J 0 bases, leaving 7 bases between the germline ends. Per germline, CDR1 SGHKS and CDR2 YYEKEE (reference sequence). CDR3 nucleotide sequence: TGTGCCAGCAGCTTGGGACAGTCCTCTGGAAACACCATATATTTT. Translation gives CASSLGQSSGNTIYF.

This clonotype was recorded a few times. A clone one base away is much larger, so this may be a read error. V and J are TRBV28 and TRBJ2-2, with D tentatively TRBD2 (5 bases). CDR3 length equals 16 residues. V was shortened by 7 bases and J by 1 base, with 16 bases between the two germline ends. In germline, CDR1 is MDHEN, CDR2 SYDVKM. DNA of the CDR3: TGTGCCAGCATTGGGTCAGCGGAGCTGAACACCGGGGAGCTGTTTTTT. It yields the protein CASIGSAELNTGELFF.

As to this clonotype: A much larger clone lies a single base off, so this may be a read error. The chain has TRBV4-2 and TRBJ2-2; D unclear. The V gene's germline CDR1 is LGHNA and CDR2 YNFKEQ. V lost 1 base and J 6 bases, leaving 12 bases between the germline ends. The CDR3 is 15 amino acids. This CDR3 is CASSQARPYAGELFF. The CDR3, as DNA: TGTGCCAGCAGCCAAGCGAGACCCTACGCCGGGGAGCTGTTTTTT.

The sample holds many counts of this clonotype. The V call is TRBV19, the J call TRBJ2-1; maybe TRBD2 (5 bases). The CDR3 runs 17 residues. V was clipped by 3 bases and J by 2 bases, with 17 bases between them. Germline loops: CDR1 LNHDA, CDR2 SQIVND (reference sequence). In DNA form, the CDR3 reads TGTGCCAGTAGTATTGAGGCGCGGGTAGAGCCCTACAATGAGCAGTTCTTC. It is translated as CASSIEARVEPYNEQFF.

To note about this clonotype: A read error is possible here, since a much larger clone lies one base away. J is TRBJ2-7 and V is TRBV3-1, with D possibly TRBD1 on 5 matching bases. The CDR3 covers 14 residues. CDR1 is LGHDT and CDR2 is YNNKEL in the germline V gene (reference sequence). V shed 0 bases and J shed 3 bases, with 9 bases lying between them. CDR3 nucleotide sequence: TGTGCCAGCAGCCAAGAAGGAGACAGCTACGAGCAGTACTTC. Encoded protein: CASSQEGDSYEQYF.

To note about this clonotype: Since the CDR3 does not end with the conserved phenylalanine or tryptophan, this likely comes from a read error. The rearrangement links TRBV10-3 to TRBJ2-1; 8 nucleotides align to TRBD1. The germline V gene encodes CDR1 ENHRY and CDR2 SYGVKD. Losses at the gene ends were 2 bases for V and 9 bases for J; bases not matched to a gene: 9. The CDR3 consists of 15 residues. The CDR3 sequence is CAISEAGTGIREQFV. The DNA for the CDR3 is TGTGCCATCAGTGAGGCCGGGACAGGAATACGTGAGCAGTTCGTC.

On this clonotype itself: One base away lies a much larger clone, so this may be a sequencing read error. The CDR3 nucleotides read TGTGCCAACAGCTTAATTGGCACGGCTATGGGCCAAGAGACCCAGTACTTC. It codes for CANSLIGTAMGQETQYF. This chain joins TRBV7-9 and TRBJ2-5; no clear D. Germline V gene lookup returns CDR1 SEHNR and CDR2 FQNEAQ (reference sequence). This CDR3 comprises 17 residues.

This clonotype was seen ten or more times. The V gene is TRBV10-3, the J gene TRBJ1-5, with 8 bases fitting TRBD1. J gave up 1 base and V 8 bases, and 4 bases lay outside the gene matches. Germline V gene sequence: CDR1 ENHRY, CDR2 SYGVKD. The CDR3 is made up of 14 amino acids. DNA of the CDR3: TGTGCCATCTGGACAGGGTACAGCAATCAGCCCCAGCATTTT. This gives the protein CAIWTGYSNQPQHF.

This clonotype has a count of ten or more. V gene TRBV7-6 combines with J gene TRBJ2-7; D unclear. CDR1 and CDR2 (germline): SGHVS, FNYEAQ. The V gene lost 5 bases and the J gene lost 4 bases, with 12 bases spanning the gap. This CDR3 comprises 13 residues. CDR3 in DNA: TGTGCCAGCAGCCCGTCGAGTGCTTACGAGCAGTACTTC. Protein product: CASSPSSAYEQYF.

This clonotype turned up a few times. The chain recombines TRBV19 with TRBJ2-1; D call uncertain. The CDR3 has 12 amino acids. Trimming took 3 bases from V and 6 from J, leaving 6 bases between them. Germline assignment: CDR1 LNHDA and CDR2 SQIVND (reference sequence). As DNA, the CDR3 is TGTGCCAGTAGTATTAGCATCAATGAGCAGTTCTTC. Residues: CASSISINEQFF.

In its sample, this clonotype was seen many times. The chain links TRBV20-1 to TRBJ2-2; tentative D call: TRBD2 (5 bases). The CDR3 is 13 amino acids. V was clipped by 5 bases and J by 1 base, with 8 bases between them. CDR1 DFQATT and CDR2 SNEGSKA come from the germline V gene (reference sequence). CDR3 residues: CSAVSGNTGELFF. The CDR3 bases are TGCAGTGCTGTCAGCGGGAACACCGGGGAGCTGTTTTTT.

In its sample, this clonotype was seen many times. The V call is TRBV28, the J call TRBJ2-5, with 14 bases lining up with TRBD2. The CDR3 is 16 amino acids. The germline V gene encodes CDR1 MDHEN and CDR2 SYDVKM. J was trimmed by 5 bases and V by 8 bases; bases with no gene match: 10. The CDR3 coding sequence is TGTGCCAGCGTAACCGGGACTAGCGGGAGTATGGAGACCCAGTACTTC. Its protein product is CASVTGTSGSMETQYF.

The chain joins TRBV5-6 to TRBJ2-1; D is ambiguous. V was trimmed by 1 base and J by 4 bases, leaving 9 bases between them. There are 14 residues in the CDR3. Germline V gene sequence: CDR1 SGHDT, CDR2 YYEEEE. CDR3 in amino acids: CASSLRLMYNEQFF. The CDR3 DNA reads as TGTGCCAGCAGCTTGAGGTTGATGTACAATGAGCAGTTCTTC. The variable domain in full, with the rest retrieved from reference TRBV5-6 and TRBJ2-1, is DAGVTQSPTHLIKTRGQQVTLRCSPKSGHDTVSWYQQALGQGPQFIFQYYEEEERQRGNFPDRFSGHQFPNYSSELNVNALLLGDSALYLCASSLRLMYNEQFFGPGTRLTVL.

There are many counts of this clonotype. The chain has TRBV28 and TRBJ2-7, with D uncertain. With 1 base removed from V and 5 bases from J, the gap between germline ends came to 15 bases. This CDR3 has 15 residues. Germline V gives CDR1 MDHEN, CDR2 SYDVKM. CDR3 sequence (DNA): TGTGCCAGCAGTTTATCTATGATAGGGCCCGACGAGCAGTACTTC. Translating it yields CASSLSMIGPDEQYF. The full variable domain, in which reference TRBV28 and TRBJ2-7 provide the parts outside the CDR3, is DVKVTQSSRYLVKRTGEKVFLECVQDMDHENMFWYRQDPGLGLRLIYFSYDVKMKEKGDIPEGYSVSREKKERFSLILESASTNQTSMYLCASSLSMIGPDEQYFGPGTRLTVT.

V usage is TRBV7-2 and J usage is TRBJ2-3; 12 positions match TRBD1. Matching the DNA end better, TRBJ1-5 makes the J call doubtful. The CDR3 length is 19 residues. In germline, CDR1 is SGHTA, CDR2 FQGNSA. The DNA of the CDR3 is TGTGCCAGCAGTTTAACCGAGGGACAGGGGGCATCCTCCACAGATACGCAGCATTTT. This codes for CASSLTEGQGASSTDTQHF.

At least ten counts were recorded for this clonotype. The chain joins TRBV13 to TRBJ2-3; TRBD2 might be the D (6 bases). The CDR3 has 13 residues. V gave up 5 bases and J gave up 4 bases, with 10 bases separating them. Germline V gives CDR1 PRHDT, CDR2 FYEKMQ (reference sequence). The CDR3 is CASSLEGSDTQYF. The CDR3 DNA is TGTGCCAGCAGCCTGGAGGGGTCAGATACGCAGTATTTT.

This clonotype occurred many times. V usage is TRBV12-3 or TRBV12-4 and J usage is TRBJ2-7, with a tentative D call TRBD2 (6 bases). Trimming pared 2 bases from V and 5 bases from J, leaving 13 bases between. CDR3 size: 14 residues. The CDR3 region has the DNA TGTGCCAGCAGTTTATGGGACTCACGCCACGAGCAGTACTTC. Translated, it gives CASSLWDSRHEQYF.

In this sample, this clonotype turned up many times. The V gene is TRBV29-1, the J gene TRBJ2-7; a possible D gene is TRBD2 (7 bases). Germline values: CDR1 SQVTM, CDR2 ANQGSEA. The V end was cut by 6 bases, the J end by 3 bases, with 15 bases between. The CDR3 runs to 13 residues. The CDR3 here is CSVNSGEGYEQYF. CDR3 nucleotides: TGCAGCGTAAACTCAGGGGAGGGCTACGAGCAGTACTTC.

This clonotype was counted at least ten times. This chain joins TRBV11-3 and TRBJ2-1; TRBD2 agrees at 9 bases. Germline V gives CDR1 SGHNT, CDR2 YENEEA. The CDR3 sequence is 15 residues long. Trimming at V came to 2 bases and at J to 7 bases, leaving 6 bases not matched to a gene. For the CDR3, the DNA is TGTGCCAGCAGCTTAAATGGCCTAGCGGGAAATGAGCAGTTCTTC. This sequence encodes CASSLNGLAGNEQFF.

The J gene is TRBJ2-7, the V gene TRBV4-1; D not certain. CDR1 and CDR2 from the germline V gene are MGHRA and YSYEKL. The CDR3 has 14 amino acids. V was shortened by 0 bases and J by 4 bases, with 10 bases between the two germline ends. CDR3 sequence reads: CASSQDFATYEQYF. Written as DNA, the CDR3 is TGCGCCAGCAGCCAAGATTTCGCCACTTACGAGCAGTACTTC.

There are a few counts of this clonotype. V gene TRBV19 combines with J gene TRBJ2-2, with TRBD1 matching over 8 bases. This CDR3 contains 14 residues. Germline V gene sequence: CDR1 LNHDA, CDR2 SQIVND (reference sequence). V shed 11 bases, J shed 9 bases, and the junction held 14 bases outside the gene matches. CDR3 region: CASETGAASRELFF. In DNA, the CDR3 is TGTGCCTCAGAGACAGGGGCGGCAAGCCGGGAGCTGTTTTTT.